The 30 T cell receptor beta chains given below trace back to one sample, sequenced in a study of T cells in Graves' hyperthyroidism and ophthalmopathy. TCR beta CDR3 regions were amplified from RNA transcripts. The HTBI primer set was used in a first-round RT-PCR of the TCR CDR3. One entry per CDR3 protein results from TCRdb running MiXCR on the multiplex PCR reads. The sample has roughly 500,000 distinct CDR3 sequences; around 22% are singletons. Specimen: blood. These receptors were obtained from a woman between 25 and 40 years old with Graves' ophthalmopathy.

This clonotype was found a few times. This chain uses TRBV18 with TRBJ2-2; TRBD2 aligns across 7 bases. Germline CDR1 KGHSH, CDR2 LQKENI. Trimming cost V 8 bases and J 8 bases; bases outside gene matches: 5. The CDR3 loop spans 12 amino acids. The CDR3 DNA follows: TGTGCCAGCCTCCGGGAGGCAGGGGAGCTGTTTTTT. Protein: CASLREAGELFF. Together with reference TRBV18 and TRBJ2-2, the CDR3 gives the full variable domain: NAGVMQNPRHLVRRRGQEARLRCSPMKGHSHVYWYRQLPEEGLKFMVYLQKENIIDESGMPKERFSAEFPKEGPSILRIQQVVRGDSAAYFCASLREAGELFFGEGSRLTVL.

V usage is TRBV7-8 and J usage is TRBJ1-2, with TRBD1 matching over 10 bases. This CDR3 has 15 amino acids. Trimming cost V 5 bases and J 5 bases; bases outside gene matches: 8. The germline V gene encodes CDR1 SGHVS and CDR2 FQNEAQ. The CDR3 is CASSNSGTGVYGYTF. The DNA for the CDR3 is TGTGCCAGCAGCAACTCCGGGACAGGGGTATATGGCTACACCTTC.

This clonotype was observed many times. This sequence joins TRBV10-3 and TRBJ2-7; unclear D gene. CDR3 size: 15 residues. Per germline, CDR1 ENHRY and CDR2 SYGVKD. The V end was cut by 2 bases, the J end by 0 bases, with 11 bases between. In DNA form, the CDR3 reads TGTGCCATCAGTGAGGGAACGGGCCTCTCCTACGAGCAGTACTTC. Protein sequence: CAISEGTGLSYEQYF.

This clonotype was seen at least ten times. This chain uses TRBV29-1 with TRBJ1-5; TRBD1 aligns across 7 bases. From germline, CDR1 is SQVTM and CDR2 ANQGSEA. This CDR3 has 14 amino acids. J was trimmed by 5 bases and V by 6 bases; bases with no gene match: 10. The CDR3 is CSVAATGFDQPQHF. The CDR3 nucleotides are TGCAGCGTGGCAGCGACAGGGTTTGATCAGCCCCAGCATTTT. The full variable domain, its missing parts supplied by reference TRBV29-1 and TRBJ1-5, is SAVISQKPSRDICQRGTSLTIQCQVDSQVTMMFWYRQQPGQSLTLIATANQGSEATYESGFVIDKFPISRPNLTFSTLTVSNMSPEDSSIYLCSVAATGFDQPQHFGDGTRLSIL.

The chain combines TRBV11-2 with TRBJ1-1, with D uncertain. The germline V gene has CDR1 SGHAT and CDR2 FQNNGV. This CDR3 has 15 residues. Trimming cost V 1 base and J 0 bases, with 9 bases left between them. The chain's CDR3 is CASSLGGSLNTEAFF. CDR3 in DNA: TGTGCCAGCAGCTTAGGGGGTAGTCTGAACACTGAAGCTTTCTTT.

The chain employs TRBV4-1 and TRBJ1-1, with TRBD1 matching over 7 bases. The V gene end was trimmed by 3 bases and the J gene end by 1 base; junction bases not matched to a gene: 11. The CDR3 consists of 17 residues. Germline CDR1 and CDR2: MGHRA and YSYEKL. The CDR3 region has the DNA TGCGCCAGCAGCCAGAGGCCCAGGGGACAGCAGAACACTGAAGCTTTCTTT. It codes for CASSQRPRGQQNTEAFF.

This clonotype was recorded at least ten times. This chain uses TRBV28 with TRBJ1-2; D is ambiguous. The CDR3 has 11 amino acids. Germline V gene lookup returns CDR1 MDHEN and CDR2 SYDVKM. Trimming took 6 bases from V and 7 from J, leaving 9 bases between them. In DNA, the CDR3 is TGTGCCAGCAGGAGGGAGGGTGGCTACACCTTC. Its protein is CASRREGGYTF.

This clonotype was counted many times. This chain uses TRBV6-1 with TRBJ2-5; no definite D call. V lost 5 bases to trimming and J lost 5 bases, with 9 bases between them. Germline CDR1 reads MNHNS; CDR2 reads SASEGT. The CDR3 totals 12 residues. CDR3 region: CASSSYTETQYF. CDR3 in DNA: TGTGCCAGCAGTTCATACACGGAGACCCAGTACTTC.

This clonotype has only a few counts. J is TRBJ2-5 and V is TRBV7-8; no definite D call. The CDR3 spans 12 residues. The V end was cut by 5 bases, the J end by 5 bases, with 9 bases between. Germline V CDR1 and CDR2: SGHVS, FQNEAQ. The DNA for the CDR3 is TGTGCCAGCAGCCGGTACGAGGAGACCCAGTACTTC. This translates into CASSRYEETQYF.

The rearrangement uses TRBV11-2 and TRBJ2-5; 9 nucleotides line up with TRBD2. Germline CDR1 and CDR2: SGHAT and FQNNGV. This CDR3 has 16 residues. Trimming at V came to 8 bases and at J to 1 base, leaving 11 bases not matched to a gene. The CDR3 coding sequence is TGTGCCAGCCCGCCGGGACTAGCATCCCTCCAAGAGACCCAGTACTTC. Encoded protein: CASPPGLASLQETQYF. The entire variable domain, with the rest obtained from reference TRBV11-2 and TRBJ2-5, is as follows: EAGVAQSPRYKIIEKRQSVAFWCNPISGHATLYWYQQILGQGPKLLIQFQNNGVVDDSQLPKDRFSAERLKGVDSTLKIQPAKLEDSAVYLCASPPGLASLQETQYFGPGTRLLVL.

This clonotype came up many times. CDR3 DNA sequence: TGTGCCAGCAGTCTACGAGGGGGCACCATATATTTT. Translated, it gives CASSLRGGTIYF. The rearrangement joins TRBV12-3 or TRBV12-4 to TRBJ1-3, with D perhaps TRBD1 (6 bases). CDR3 length: 12 amino acids. The V end was cut by 5 bases, the J end by 9 bases, with 11 bases between.

The J gene is TRBJ1-5, the V gene TRBV12-3 or TRBV12-4; tentatively, D is TRBD1 (5 bases). Trimming left V 5 bases short and J 4 bases short, with 15 bases between. CDR3 length: 15 amino acids. In DNA, the CDR3 is TGTGCCAGCAGTGGCTCAATGACAGAGAATCAGCCCCAGCATTTT. Its translation is CASSGSMTENQPQHF.

This clonotype was picked up many times. The chain has TRBV6-2 or TRBV6-3 and TRBJ1-1; perhaps TRBD1 as D (5 bases). The CDR3 spans 17 residues. Germline V gene sequence: CDR1 MNHEY, CDR2 SVGEGT. The V gene lost 6 bases and the J gene lost 0 bases, with 20 bases spanning the gap. CDR3 bases: TGTGCCAGCAGAAGCTTCAGGGATGCCTCGATGAACACTGAAGCTTTCTTT. Its protein product is CASRSFRDASMNTEAFF.

In this sample, this clonotype turned up many times. The chain couples TRBV29-1 to TRBJ1-5, with D perhaps TRBD1 (5 bases). This CDR3 comprises 13 residues. V shed 5 bases and J shed 3 bases, with 11 bases lying between them. Germline values: CDR1 SQVTM, CDR2 ANQGSEA. In nucleotides, the CDR3 is TGCAGCGTTCTCGTTGGACACAATCAGCCCCAGCATTTT. This encodes CSVLVGHNQPQHF.

This clonotype has a count of ten or more. The chain carries TRBV3-1 and TRBJ1-2; 8 nucleotides match TRBD1. Trimming took 4 bases from V and 8 from J; bases not matched to a gene: 6. This CDR3 has 13 amino acids. CDR1 LGHDT and CDR2 YNNKEL come from the germline V gene (reference sequence). This CDR3 reads CASSLRQGSGYTF. For the CDR3, the DNA is TGTGCCAGCAGCCTCAGACAGGGGAGCGGCTACACCTTC.

The chain has TRBV6-2 or TRBV6-3 and TRBJ2-5; no clear D. V lost 0 bases to trimming and J lost 2 bases, with 7 bases between them. The CDR3 spans 14 residues. Germline CDR1 reads MNHEY; CDR2 reads SVGEGT. For the CDR3, the DNA is TGTGCCAGCAGTTACTCCGACTTACAAGAGACCCAGTACTTC. Its translation is CASSYSDLQETQYF.

There are many counts of this clonotype. This chain links TRBV6-2 or TRBV6-3 with TRBJ2-7; 7 bases are shared with TRBD1. This CDR3 has 18 residues. Per germline, CDR1 MNHEY and CDR2 SVGEGT. Trimming took 0 bases from V and 4 from J; bases not matched to a gene: 15. The CDR3 region is CASSYSTGSPGGSYEQYF. CDR3 bases: TGTGCCAGCAGTTACTCCACCGGTTCTCCAGGGGGAAGTTACGAGCAGTACTTC.

This clonotype occurred many times. The rearrangement uses TRBV12-3 or TRBV12-4 and TRBJ1-5, with D hard to call. The CDR3 length is 12 residues. V dropped 5 bases and J dropped 4 bases, with 6 bases sitting between them. CDR3 DNA: TGTGCCAGCAGTATATCGAATCAGCCCCAGCATTTT. Its protein is CASSISNQPQHF.

There are many counts of this clonotype. The rearrangement links TRBV28 to TRBJ2-4; D gene ambiguous. Germline CDR1 and CDR2: MDHEN and SYDVKM. V was shortened by 4 bases and J by 0 bases, with 16 bases between the two germline ends. This CDR3 has 17 residues. CDR3 in amino acids: CASSSPIGDLAKNIQYF. DNA for the CDR3: TGTGCCAGCAGTTCACCGATTGGGGATCTAGCCAAAAACATTCAGTACTTC.

The gene calls are TRBV6-5 and TRBJ2-3; 10 bases fit TRBD2. Germline-derived CDR1 and CDR2 are MNHEY and SVGAGI. The CDR3 sequence is 16 residues long. V was clipped by 4 bases and J by 1 base; unmatched bases: 5. CDR3 sequence reads: CASSSSLAGGTDTQYF. DNA for the CDR3: TGTGCCAGCAGTTCCTCCCTAGCGGGGGGCACAGATACGCAGTATTTT.

This clonotype has a count of ten or more. The genes are TRBV20-1 and TRBJ2-7; TRBD1 might be the D (5 bases). The V end lost 0 bases, the J end lost 7 bases, and 19 bases lay between the germline ends. Germline CDR1 reads DFQATT; CDR2 reads SNEGSKA (reference sequence). The CDR3 contains 15 residues. CDR3 in amino acids: CSARDFTQGEEEQYF. CDR3 sequence (DNA): TGCAGTGCTAGAGATTTTACGCAGGGCGAAGAGGAGCAGTACTTC.

This clonotype was seen a few times. The V and J genes are TRBV4-1 and TRBJ1-1; D is perhaps TRBD1 (5 bases). V gave up 2 bases and J gave up 11 bases, with 12 bases separating them. There are 12 residues in the CDR3. Germline-derived CDR1 and CDR2 are MGHRA and YSYEKL. The CDR3 region has the DNA TGCGCCAGCAGCCAACGAACAGGCGAGGCTTTCTTT. Its translation: CASSQRTGEAFF.

V usage is TRBV2 and J usage is TRBJ2-7, with 10 bases identical to TRBD1. The V and J ends lost 8 bases and 1 base, in that order; junction bases with no gene match: 8. Looked up from germline, CDR1 is SNHLY and CDR2 is FYNNEI. This CDR3 region has 15 residues. CDR3 coding DNA: TGTGCCAGCCTTGACAGGGGGCGCGAATCCTACGAGCAGTACTTC. Residues: CASLDRGRESYEQYF.

This clonotype has a count of ten or more. V and J are TRBV6-1 and TRBJ1-3; tentatively, D is TRBD1 (5 bases). The CDR3 loop spans 14 amino acids. Germline lookup yields CDR1 MNHNS and CDR2 SASEGT. The germline V and J ends were trimmed by 6 bases and 1 base, with 10 bases remaining between them. As DNA, the CDR3 is TGTGCCAGCAGAAAGGGGTATTCTGGAAACACCATATATTTT. Encoded protein: CASRKGYSGNTIYF.

This clonotype was seen a handful of times. This chain joins TRBV19 and TRBJ2-2; 7 positions match TRBD2. The germline V gene has CDR1 LNHDA and CDR2 SQIVND (reference sequence). The CDR3 contains 16 residues. The J segment lost 0 bases and the V segment lost 2 bases, leaving 3 bases of the junction unmatched. CDR3: CASSITSGANTGELFF. The CDR3 DNA reads as TGTGCCAGTAGTATAACCAGCGGGGCGAACACCGGGGAGCTGTTTTTT.

As concerns this clonotype: A single base separates this from a much larger clone, so it may be a read error. The chain is built from TRBV2 and TRBJ2-5; no definite D call. Germline V gives CDR1 SNHLY, CDR2 FYNNEI. The CDR3 runs to 10 residues. CDR3 protein: CASKAETKYF. As DNA, the CDR3 is TGTGCCAGCAAGGCGGAGACCAAGTACTTC.

In regard to this clonotype: One base away lies a much larger clone, so this may be a sequencing read error. This chain connects TRBV7-9 to TRBJ2-7, with a weak D call TRBD1 (6 bases). Germline loops: CDR1 SEHNR, CDR2 FQNEAQ (reference sequence). CDR3 length equals 15 residues. The CDR3 protein is CAISRDTDFLQRQYF. For the CDR3, the DNA is TGTGCCATCAGCCGGGACACGGATTTCCTTCAAAGGCAGTACTTC.

This clonotype was seen once. The V call is TRBV28, the J call TRBJ2-7, with D possibly called TRBD1 or TRBD2 (6 bases each). Germline CDR1 and CDR2: MDHEN and SYDVKM. CDR3 length: 15 amino acids. Trimming removed 3 bases from V and 1 base from J, with 13 bases in between. CDR3 amino acids: CASSFGGTQSYEQYF. The CDR3 DNA sequence: TGTGCCAGCAGTTTCGGAGGGACACAGTCCTACGAGCAGTACTTC.

This clonotype was observed a handful of times. The chain has TRBV2 and TRBJ1-5; no reliable D call. Germline CDR1 SNHLY, CDR2 FYNNEI. Trimming shortened V by 6 bases and J by 0 bases, and 15 bases separated the two germline ends. The CDR3 runs to 16 residues. The CDR3 region is CASRRLRTDSNQPQHF. CDR3 in DNA: TGTGCCAGCAGGAGACTACGGACGGATAGCAATCAGCCCCAGCATTTT.

V and J are TRBV20-1 and TRBJ2-7; D unclear. Trimming cost V 8 bases and J 3 bases, with 14 bases left between them. The CDR3 totals 12 residues. Germline V gene lookup returns CDR1 DFQATT and CDR2 SNEGSKA (reference sequence). The CDR3 region has the DNA TGCAGTTCCTTGAATGGGGTCTACGAGCAGTACTTC. Amino acids: CSSLNGVYEQYF.